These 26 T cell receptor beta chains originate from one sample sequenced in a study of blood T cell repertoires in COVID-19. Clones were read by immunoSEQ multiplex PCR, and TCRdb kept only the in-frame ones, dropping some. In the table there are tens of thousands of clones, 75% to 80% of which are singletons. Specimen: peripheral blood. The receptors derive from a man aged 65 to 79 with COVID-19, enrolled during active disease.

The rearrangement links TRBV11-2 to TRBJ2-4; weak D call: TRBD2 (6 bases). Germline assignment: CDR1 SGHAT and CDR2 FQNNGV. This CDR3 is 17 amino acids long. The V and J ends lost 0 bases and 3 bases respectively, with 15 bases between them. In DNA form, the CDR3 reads TGTGCCAGCAGCTTAGATCTCCCGGGAGTCGGCAAAAACATTCAGTACTTC. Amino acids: CASSLDLPGVGKNIQYF.

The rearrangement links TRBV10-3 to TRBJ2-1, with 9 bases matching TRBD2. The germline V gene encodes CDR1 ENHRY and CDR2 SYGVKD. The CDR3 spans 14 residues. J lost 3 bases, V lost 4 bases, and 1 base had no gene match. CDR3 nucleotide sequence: TGTGCCATCAGTGGGCGGGGGGGCTACAATGAGCAGTTCTTC. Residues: CAISGRGGYNEQFF.

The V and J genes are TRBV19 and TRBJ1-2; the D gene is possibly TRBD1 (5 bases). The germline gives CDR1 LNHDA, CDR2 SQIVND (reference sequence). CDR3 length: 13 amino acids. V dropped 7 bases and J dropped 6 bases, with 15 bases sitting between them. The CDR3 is CASIGVWGDGYTF. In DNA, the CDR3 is TGTGCCAGTATTGGGGTGTGGGGCGATGGCTACACCTTC.

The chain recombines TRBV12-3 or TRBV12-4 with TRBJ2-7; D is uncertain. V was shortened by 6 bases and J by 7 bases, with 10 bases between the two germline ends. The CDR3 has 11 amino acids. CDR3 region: CASSTYREQYF. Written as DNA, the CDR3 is TGTGCCAGCAGCACCTATCGTGAGCAGTACTTC.

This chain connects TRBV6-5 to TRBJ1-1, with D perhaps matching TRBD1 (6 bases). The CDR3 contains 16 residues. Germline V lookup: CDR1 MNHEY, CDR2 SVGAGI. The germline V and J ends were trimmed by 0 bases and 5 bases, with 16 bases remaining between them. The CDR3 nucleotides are TGTGCCAGCAGTTACTCGGTTCGTGCGGGGGCAACTGAAGCTTTCTTT. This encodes CASSYSVRAGATEAFF.

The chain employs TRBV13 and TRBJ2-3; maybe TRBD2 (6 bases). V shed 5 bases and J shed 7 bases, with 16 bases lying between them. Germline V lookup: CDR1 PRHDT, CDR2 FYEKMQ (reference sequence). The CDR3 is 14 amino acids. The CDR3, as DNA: TGTGCCAGCAGCGCGGGACTGATTCTGAATACGCAGTATTTT. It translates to CASSAGLILNTQYF.

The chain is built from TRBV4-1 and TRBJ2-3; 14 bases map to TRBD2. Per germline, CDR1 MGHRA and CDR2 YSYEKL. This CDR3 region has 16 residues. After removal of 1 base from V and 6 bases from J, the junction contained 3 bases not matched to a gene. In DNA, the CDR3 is TGCGCCAGCAGCCAAGGACTAGCGGGAGGGCTGGATACGCAGTATTTT. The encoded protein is CASSQGLAGGLDTQYF.

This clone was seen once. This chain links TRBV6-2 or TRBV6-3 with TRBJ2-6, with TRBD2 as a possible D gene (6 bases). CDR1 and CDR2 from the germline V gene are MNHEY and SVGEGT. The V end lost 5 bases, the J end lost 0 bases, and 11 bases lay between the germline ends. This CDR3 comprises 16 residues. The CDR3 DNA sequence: TGTGCCAGCAGTCAAAACGGGGGCTCTGGGGCCAACGTCCTGACTTTC. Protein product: CASSQNGGSGANVLTF.

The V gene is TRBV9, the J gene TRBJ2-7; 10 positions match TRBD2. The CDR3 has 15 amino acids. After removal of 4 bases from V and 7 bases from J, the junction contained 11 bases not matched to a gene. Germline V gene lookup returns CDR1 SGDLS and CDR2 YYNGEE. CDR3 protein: CASSPLSGRVGEQYF. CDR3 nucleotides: TGTGCCAGCAGCCCCTTAAGCGGGAGGGTCGGGGAGCAGTACTTC.

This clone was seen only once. The CDR3 protein is CASSEFSTSGGGELFF. The CDR3 DNA reads TGTGCCAGCAGTGAATTTTCAACTAGCGGGGGCGGGGAGCTGTTTTTT. The chain couples TRBV2 to TRBJ2-2, with 11 bases fitting TRBD2. CDR3 length: 16 amino acids. The J segment lost 7 bases and the V segment lost 2 bases, leaving 6 bases of the junction unmatched. Germline values: CDR1 SNHLY, CDR2 FYNNEI.

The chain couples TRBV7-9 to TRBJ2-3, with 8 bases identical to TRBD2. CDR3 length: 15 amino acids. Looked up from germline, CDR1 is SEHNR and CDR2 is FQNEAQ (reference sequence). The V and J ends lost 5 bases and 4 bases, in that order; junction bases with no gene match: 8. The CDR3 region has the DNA TGTGCCAGCAGCCAGAGAGCGGGGGTGTCAGATACGCAGTATTTT. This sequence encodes CASSQRAGVSDTQYF. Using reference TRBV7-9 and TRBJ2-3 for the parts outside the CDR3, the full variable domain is DTGVSQNPRHKITKRGQNVTFRCDPISEHNRLYWYRQTLGQGPEFLTYFQNEAQLEKSRLLSDRFSAERPKGSFSTLEIQRTEQGDSAMYLCASSQRAGVSDTQYFGPGTRLTVL.

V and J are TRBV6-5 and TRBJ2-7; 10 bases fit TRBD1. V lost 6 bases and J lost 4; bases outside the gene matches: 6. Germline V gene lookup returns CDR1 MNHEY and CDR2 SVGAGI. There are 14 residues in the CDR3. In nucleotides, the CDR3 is TGTGCCAGCAGCCGGGACAGGGGTTGGTACGAGCAGTACTTC. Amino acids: CASSRDRGWYEQYF.

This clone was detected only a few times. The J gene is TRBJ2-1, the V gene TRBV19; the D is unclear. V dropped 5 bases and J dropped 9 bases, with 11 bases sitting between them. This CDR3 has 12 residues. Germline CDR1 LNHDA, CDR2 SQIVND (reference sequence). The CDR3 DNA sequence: TGTGCCAGTAGTCCCTCAGTCAGTGAGCAGTTCTTC. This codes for CASSPSVSEQFF. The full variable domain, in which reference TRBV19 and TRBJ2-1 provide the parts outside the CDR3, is DGGITQSPKYLFRKEGQNVTLSCEQNLNHDAMYWYRQDPGQGLRLIYYSQIVNDFQKGDIAEGYSVSREKKESFPLTVTSAQKNPTAFYLCASSPSVSEQFFGPGTRLTVL.

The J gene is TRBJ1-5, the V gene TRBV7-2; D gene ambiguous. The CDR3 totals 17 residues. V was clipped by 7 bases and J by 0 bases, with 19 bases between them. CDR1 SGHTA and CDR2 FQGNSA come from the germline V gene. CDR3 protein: CASTPRGQTYSNQPQHF. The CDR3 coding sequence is TGTGCCAGCACCCCACGAGGGCAGACGTATAGCAATCAGCCCCAGCATTTT. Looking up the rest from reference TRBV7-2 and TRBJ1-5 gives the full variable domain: GAGVSQSPSNKVTEKGKDVELRCDPISGHTALYWYRQSLGQGLEFLIYFQGNSAPDKSGLPSDRFSAERTGGSVSTLTIQRTQQEDSAVYLCASTPRGQTYSNQPQHFGDGTRLSIL.

The CDR3 nucleotides are TGTGCCAGCAGCCCTCGGGGTAGCGGGAGGGCCTACGAGCAGTACTTC. This sequence encodes CASSPRGSGRAYEQYF. The rearrangement links TRBV7-2 to TRBJ2-7; 11 bases are a match to TRBD2. The trim removed 5 bases at V and 2 bases at J, leaving 8 bases unmatched. The CDR3 covers 16 residues. Germline values: CDR1 SGHTA, CDR2 FQGNSA. Drawing the rest from reference TRBV7-2 and TRBJ2-7, the complete variable domain is GAGVSQSPSNKVTEKGKDVELRCDPISGHTALYWYRQSLGQGLEFLIYFQGNSAPDKSGLPSDRFSAERTGGSVSTLTIQRTQQEDSAVYLCASSPRGSGRAYEQYFGPGTRLTVT.

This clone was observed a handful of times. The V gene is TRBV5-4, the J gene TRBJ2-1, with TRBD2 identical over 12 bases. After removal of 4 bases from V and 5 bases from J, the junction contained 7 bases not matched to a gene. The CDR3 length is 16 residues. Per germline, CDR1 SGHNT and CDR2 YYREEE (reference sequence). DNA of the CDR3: TGTGCCAGCAGCCAAACTAGCGGGAGGATAGACAATGAGCAGTTCTTC. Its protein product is CASSQTSGRIDNEQFF.

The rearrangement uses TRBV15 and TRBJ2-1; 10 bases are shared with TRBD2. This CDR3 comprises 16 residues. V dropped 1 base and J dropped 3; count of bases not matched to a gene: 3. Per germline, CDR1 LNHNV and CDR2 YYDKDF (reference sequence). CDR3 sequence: CATSRGGLAVYNEQFF. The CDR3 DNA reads TGTGCCACCAGCAGAGGCGGACTAGCGGTCTACAATGAGCAGTTCTTC.

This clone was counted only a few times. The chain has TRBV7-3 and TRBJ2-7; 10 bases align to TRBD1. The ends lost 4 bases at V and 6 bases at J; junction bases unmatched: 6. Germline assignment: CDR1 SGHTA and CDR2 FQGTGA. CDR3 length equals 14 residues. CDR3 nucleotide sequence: TGTGCCAGCAGCTCCGGGACAGGGGATTCCGAGCAGTACTTC. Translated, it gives CASSSGTGDSEQYF.

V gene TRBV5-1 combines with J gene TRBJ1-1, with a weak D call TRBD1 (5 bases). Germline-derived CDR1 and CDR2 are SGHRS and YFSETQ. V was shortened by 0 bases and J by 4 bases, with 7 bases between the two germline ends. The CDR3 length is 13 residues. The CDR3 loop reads CASSLGRATEAFF. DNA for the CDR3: TGCGCCAGCAGCTTGGGCAGGGCCACTGAAGCTTTCTTT.

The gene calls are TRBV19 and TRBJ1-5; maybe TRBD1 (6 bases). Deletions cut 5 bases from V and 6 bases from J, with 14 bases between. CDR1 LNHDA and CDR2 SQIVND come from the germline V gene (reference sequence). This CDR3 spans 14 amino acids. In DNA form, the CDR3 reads TGTGCCAGTAGTCGGCAGGGGCTCAGTCAGCCCCAGCATTTT. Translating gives CASSRQGLSQPQHF.

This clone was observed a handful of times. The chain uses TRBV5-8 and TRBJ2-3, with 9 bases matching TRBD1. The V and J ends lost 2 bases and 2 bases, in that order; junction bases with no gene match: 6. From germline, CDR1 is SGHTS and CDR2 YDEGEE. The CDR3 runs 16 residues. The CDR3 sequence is CASSLPGTGYTDTQYF. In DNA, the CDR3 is TGTGCCAGCAGCTTACCTGGGACAGGGTACACAGATACGCAGTATTTT.

CDR3 sequence (DNA): TGTGCCAGCACCTGGAGGCTACAATCCTACGAGCAGTACTTC. Protein product: CASTWRLQSYEQYF. The V call is TRBV2, the J call TRBJ2-7; tentatively, D is TRBD2 (5 bases). Germline CDR1 is SNHLY and CDR2 is FYNNEI. Between the trimmed V and J ends, which lost 7 bases and 1 base, there was a span of 14 bases. The CDR3 length is 14 residues.

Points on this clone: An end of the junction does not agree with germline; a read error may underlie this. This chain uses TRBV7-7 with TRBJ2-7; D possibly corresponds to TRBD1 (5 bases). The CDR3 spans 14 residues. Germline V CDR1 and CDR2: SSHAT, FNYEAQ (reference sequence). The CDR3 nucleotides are TGTGCTAGCAGCCCATCCGGGTCACAGGTGGAGCAGTACTTC. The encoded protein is CASSPSGSQVEQYF.

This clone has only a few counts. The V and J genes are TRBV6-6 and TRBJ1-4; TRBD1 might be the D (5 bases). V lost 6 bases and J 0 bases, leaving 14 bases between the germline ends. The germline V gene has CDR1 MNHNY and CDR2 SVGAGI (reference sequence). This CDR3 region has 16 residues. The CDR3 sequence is CASSSDGGATNEKLFF. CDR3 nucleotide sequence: TGTGCCAGCAGCTCGGACGGGGGGGCAACTAATGAAAAACTGTTTTTT.

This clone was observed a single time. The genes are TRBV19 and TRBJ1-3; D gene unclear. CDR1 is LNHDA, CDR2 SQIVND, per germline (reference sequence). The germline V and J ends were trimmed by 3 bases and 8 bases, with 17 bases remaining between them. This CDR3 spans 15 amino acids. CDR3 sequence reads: CASSIADSLEDTIYF. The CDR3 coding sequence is TGTGCCAGTAGTATTGCGGACTCCCTGGAGGACACCATATATTTT.

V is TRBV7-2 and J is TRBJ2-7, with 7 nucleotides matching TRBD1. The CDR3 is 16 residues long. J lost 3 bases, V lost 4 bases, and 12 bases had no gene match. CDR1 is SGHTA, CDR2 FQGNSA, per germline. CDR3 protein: CASSSAGTEPFYEQYF. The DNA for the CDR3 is TGTGCCAGCAGCTCAGCCGGGACAGAACCCTTCTACGAGCAGTACTTC.